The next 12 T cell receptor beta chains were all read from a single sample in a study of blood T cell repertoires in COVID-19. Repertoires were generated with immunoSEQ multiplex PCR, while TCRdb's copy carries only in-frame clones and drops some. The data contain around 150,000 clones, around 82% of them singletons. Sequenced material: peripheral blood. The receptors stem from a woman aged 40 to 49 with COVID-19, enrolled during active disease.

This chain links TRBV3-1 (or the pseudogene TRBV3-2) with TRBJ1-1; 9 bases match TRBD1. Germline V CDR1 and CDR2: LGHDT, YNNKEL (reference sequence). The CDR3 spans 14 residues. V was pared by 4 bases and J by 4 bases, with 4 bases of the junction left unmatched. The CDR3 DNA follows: TGTGCCAGCAGCCGACAGGGGGGCAGCACTGAAGCTTTCTTT. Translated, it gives CASSRQGGSTEAFF.

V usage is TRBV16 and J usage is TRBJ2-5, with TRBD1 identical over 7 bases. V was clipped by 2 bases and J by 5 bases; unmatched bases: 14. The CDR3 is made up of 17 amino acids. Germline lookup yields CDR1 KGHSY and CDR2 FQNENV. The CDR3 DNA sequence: TGTGCCAGCAGCCAAACAGGGGTATACAAGCAGATCGAGACCCAGTACTTC. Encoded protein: CASSQTGVYKQIETQYF.

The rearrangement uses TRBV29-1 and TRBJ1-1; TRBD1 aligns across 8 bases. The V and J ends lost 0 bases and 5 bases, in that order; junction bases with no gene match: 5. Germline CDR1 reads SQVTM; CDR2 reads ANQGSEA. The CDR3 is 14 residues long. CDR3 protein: CSVEEQGASTEAFF. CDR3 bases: TGCAGCGTTGAAGAGCAGGGGGCGAGTACTGAAGCTTTCTTT. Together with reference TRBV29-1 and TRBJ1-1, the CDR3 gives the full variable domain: SAVISQKPSRDICQRGTSLTIQCQVDSQVTMMFWYRQQPGQSLTLIATANQGSEATYESGFVIDKFPISRPNLTFSTLTVSNMSPEDSSIYLCSVEEQGASTEAFFGQGTRLTVV.

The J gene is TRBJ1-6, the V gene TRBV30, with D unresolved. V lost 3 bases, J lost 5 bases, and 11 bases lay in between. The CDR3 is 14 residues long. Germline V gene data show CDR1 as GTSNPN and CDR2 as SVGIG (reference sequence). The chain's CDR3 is CAWRAGLHNSPLHF. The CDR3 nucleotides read TGTGCCTGGAGAGCGGGGTTGCATAATTCACCCCTCCACTTT.

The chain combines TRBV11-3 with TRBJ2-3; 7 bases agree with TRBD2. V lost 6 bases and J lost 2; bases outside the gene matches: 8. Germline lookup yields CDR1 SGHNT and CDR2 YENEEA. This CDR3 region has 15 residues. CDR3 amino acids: CASRGGNSATDTQYF. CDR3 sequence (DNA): TGTGCCAGCAGGGGGGGGAACTCAGCCACAGATACGCAGTATTTT.

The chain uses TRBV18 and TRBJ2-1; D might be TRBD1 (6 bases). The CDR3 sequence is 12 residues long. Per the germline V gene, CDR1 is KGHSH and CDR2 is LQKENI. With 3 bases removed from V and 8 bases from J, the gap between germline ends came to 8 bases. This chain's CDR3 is CASSPHRDEQFF. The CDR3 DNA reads TGTGCCAGCTCACCGCACAGGGATGAGCAGTTCTTC.

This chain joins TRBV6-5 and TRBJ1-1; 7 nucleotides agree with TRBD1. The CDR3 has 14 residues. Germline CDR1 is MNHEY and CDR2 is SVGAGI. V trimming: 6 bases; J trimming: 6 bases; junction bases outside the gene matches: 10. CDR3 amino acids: CASRRDREVPEAFF. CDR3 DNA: TGTGCCAGCAGAAGAGACAGGGAGGTTCCTGAAGCTTTCTTT.

The CDR3 bases are TGTGCCAGCAGTCCGCGGGGGGCCCCAAATCAGCCCCAGCATTTT. It translates to CASSPRGAPNQPQHF. J is TRBJ1-5 and V is TRBV28; perhaps TRBD1 as D (6 bases). V was trimmed by 5 bases and J by 4 bases, leaving 15 bases between them. This CDR3 spans 15 amino acids. Germline lookup yields CDR1 MDHEN and CDR2 SYDVKM.

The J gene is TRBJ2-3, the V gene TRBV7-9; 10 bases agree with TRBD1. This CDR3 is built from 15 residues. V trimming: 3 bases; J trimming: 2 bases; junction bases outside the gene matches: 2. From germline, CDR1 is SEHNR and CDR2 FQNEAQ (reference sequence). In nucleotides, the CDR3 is TGTGCCAGCAGCTTGGGACAGGGGCACACAGATACGCAGTATTTT. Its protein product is CASSLGQGHTDTQYF.

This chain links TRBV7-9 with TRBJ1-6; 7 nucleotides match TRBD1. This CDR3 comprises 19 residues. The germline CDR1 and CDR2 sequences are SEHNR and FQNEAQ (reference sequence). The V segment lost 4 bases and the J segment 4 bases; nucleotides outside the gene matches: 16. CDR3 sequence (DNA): TGTGCCAGCAGCTCCGGGACAGAAGTTAGTTGGCCTTATAATTCACCCCTCCACTTT. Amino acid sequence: CASSSGTEVSWPYNSPLHF.

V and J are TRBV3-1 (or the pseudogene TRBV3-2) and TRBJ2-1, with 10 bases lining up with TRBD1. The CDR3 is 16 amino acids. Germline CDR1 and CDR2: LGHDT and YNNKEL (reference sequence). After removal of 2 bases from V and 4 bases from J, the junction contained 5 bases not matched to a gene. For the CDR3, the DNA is TGTGCCAGCAGCCAAAGCCGGACAGGGGGATACAATGAGCAGTTCTTC. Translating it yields CASSQSRTGGYNEQFF.

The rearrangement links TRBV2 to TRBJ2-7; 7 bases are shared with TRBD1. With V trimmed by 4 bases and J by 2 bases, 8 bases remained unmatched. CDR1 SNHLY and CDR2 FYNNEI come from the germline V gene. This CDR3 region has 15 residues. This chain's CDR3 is CASSVGAGGPYEQYF. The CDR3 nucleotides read TGTGCCAGCAGTGTGGGGGCAGGGGGTCCCTACGAGCAGTACTTC.